This paragraph reports one TCR beta chain. Its antigen is currently unknown. Coverage ceases 3 residues before the CDR3 finishes, and the germline J gene fills in the end. The sample originates from a study of T cells in women clearing cervical HPV infection. Study-wide points: Richness differences could reflect unmeasured T-cell content per sample. A classifier using richness and V gene abundances reached an AUC of approximately 0.8.

Sequencing used immunoSEQ multiplex PCR; TCRdb keeps in-frame clones, though not all of them. The repertoire table contains some 30,000 clones. Each participant carried one incident cervical HPV16 infection only. HPV was found by MY09/MY11 PCR and dot-blot genotyping. This CDR3 contains 14 residues. CDR1 is SEHNR and CDR2 is FQNEAQ in the germline V gene (reference sequence). The rearrangement joins TRBV7-9 to TRBJ2-4, with TRBD1 as a possible D gene (5 bases). Material: blood buffy coat. This clonotype was sampled from a woman between 18 and 69 years old with a cervical HPV16 infection that either progressed to CIN3+ or cleared (not recorded which). The CDR3: CASSRGVNNYGQYF. CDR3 DNA, as far as it was read: TGTGCCAGCAGCAGGGGCGTTAATAACTATGGT.